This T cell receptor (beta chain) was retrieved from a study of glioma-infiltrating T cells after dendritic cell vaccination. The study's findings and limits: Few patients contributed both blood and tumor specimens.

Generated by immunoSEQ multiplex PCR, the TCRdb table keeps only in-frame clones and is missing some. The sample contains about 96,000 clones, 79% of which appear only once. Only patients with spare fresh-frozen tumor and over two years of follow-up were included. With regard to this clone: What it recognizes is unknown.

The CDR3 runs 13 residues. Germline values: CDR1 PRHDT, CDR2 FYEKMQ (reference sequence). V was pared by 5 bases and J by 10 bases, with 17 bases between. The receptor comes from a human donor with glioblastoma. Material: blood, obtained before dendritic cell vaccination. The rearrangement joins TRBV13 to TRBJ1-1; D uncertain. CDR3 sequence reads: CASSHLGAVVAFF. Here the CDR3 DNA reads TGTGCCAGCAGCCACCTAGGAGCGGTTGTAGCTTTCTTT. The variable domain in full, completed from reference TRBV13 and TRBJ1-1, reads AAGVIQSPRHLIKEKRETATLKCYPIPRHDTVYWYQQGPGQDPQFLISFYEKMQSDKGSIPDRFSAQQFSDYHSELNMSSLELGDSALYFCASSHLGAVVAFFGQGTRLTVV.